A selection of T cell receptor beta chains follows, all from one sample in a study of CD8+ T cells in alopecia areata. Using immunoSEQ multiplex PCR, the repertoire was profiled, and TCRdb retains in-frame clones only, with some absent. This table holds over 150,000 clones, roughly 56% found once. Specimen: CD8+ T cells sorted from blood. Every receptor here comes from a human donor in good health. CDR3s include the opening cysteine and the closing phenylalanine or tryptophan. D genes are given only for firm matches. Some rows have no size entry. The others give once, few or many, or a class for an expanded clone.

cdr3_aa	cdr3_nt	v_call	j_call	d_call	clone_size
CASSQSGGQETQYF	TGCGCCAGCAGCCAGTCGGGGGGACAAGAGACCCAGTACTTC	TRBV4-1	TRBJ2-5	TRBD2	few
CASSLDADSGNTIYF	TGTGCCAGCAGCTTAGATGCCGACTCTGGAAACACCATATATTTT	TRBV7-6	TRBJ1-3	NA	NA
CASRPDSYNEQFF	TGTGCCAGCAGACCGGACAGCTACAATGAGCAGTTCTTC	TRBV5-8	TRBJ2-1	NA	few
CASSQDWQGVTNEQFF	TGCGCCAGCAGCCAAGATTGGCAGGGGGTCACGAATGAGCAGTTCTTC	TRBV4-1	TRBJ2-1	TRBD1	NA
CSVPGGTGELFF	TGCAGCGTCCCGGGGGGCACCGGGGAGCTGTTTTTT	TRBV29-1	TRBJ2-2	TRBD2	few
CSVVKDTYEQYF	TGCAGCGTTGTGAAAGACACCTACGAGCAGTACTTC	TRBV29-1	TRBJ2-7	NA	NA
CAWRYYMNTGELFF	TGTGCCTGGAGATACTATATGAACACCGGGGAGCTGTTTTTT	TRBV30	TRBJ2-2	NA	NA
CASSPPGAHHQPQHF	TGTGCCAGTAGCCCTCCGGGGGCGCATCATCAGCCCCAGCATTTT	TRBV19	TRBJ1-5	NA	few
CASSSRHLEAFF	TGTGCCAGCAGCTCACGGCACCTTGAAGCTTTCTTT	TRBV5-6	TRBJ1-1	NA	NA
CASSLDGGVNYGYTF	TGTGCCAGCAGCTTGGATGGGGGCGTAAACTATGGCTACACCTTC	TRBV5-4	TRBJ1-2	NA	NA
CASMGQGNSYEQYF	TGTGCCAGCATGGGACAGGGCAACTCCTACGAGCAGTACTTC	TRBV27	TRBJ2-7	TRBD1	once
CASSEWGSTEAFF	TGTGCCAGCAGTGAGTGGGGAAGCACTGAAGCTTTCTTT	TRBV2	TRBJ1-1	NA	few
CASSPEWGAGDIQYF	TGTGCCAGCAGTCCTGAGTGGGGGGCAGGAGACATTCAGTACTTC	TRBV7-6	TRBJ2-4	NA	many
CASSDSGGGTDTQYF	TGTGCCAGCAGTGACTCAGGGGGCGGCACAGATACGCAGTATTTT	TRBV6-4	TRBJ2-3	TRBD1	many
CASSLNASPFVYEQYF	TGTGCCAGCAGTTTGAACGCCTCACCTTTTGTCTACGAGCAGTACTTC	TRBV6-6	TRBJ2-7	NA	NA
CASSPPVKETQYF	TGTGCCAGCAGCCCACCGGTGAAAGAGACCCAGTACTTC	TRBV7-9	TRBJ2-5	NA	NA
CASSLARGNYEQYF	TGTGCCAGCAGCTTAGCCAGGGGGAACTACGAGCAGTACTTC	TRBV11-2	TRBJ2-7	TRBD1	NA
CASSESAGGYEQYF	TGCGCCAGCAGTGAGTCGGCAGGGGGCTACGAGCAGTACTTC	TRBV10-2	TRBJ2-7	TRBD1	few
CASSTHSGGETQYF	TGTGCCAGCAGCACCCATAGCGGGGGTGAGACCCAGTACTTC	TRBV7-2	TRBJ2-5	TRBD2	NA
CASSFPGGEQFF	TGTGCCAGCAGTTTCCCCGGGGGTGAGCAGTTCTTC	TRBV27	TRBJ2-1	NA	NA
CSVGIGEAGYTF	TGCAGCGTTGGAATAGGGGAGGCTGGCTACACCTTC	TRBV29-1	TRBJ1-2	NA	once
CASSTGLAGGRGDTQYF	TGTGCCAGTAGTACGGGACTAGCGGGGGGTCGAGGAGATACGCAGTATTTT	TRBV19	TRBJ2-3	TRBD2	few
CASSLQTYEQYF	TGTGCCAGCAGCTTACAGACCTACGAGCAGTACTTC	TRBV7-9	TRBJ2-7	NA	NA
CASSLEVWGSSYYQETQYF	TGTGCCAGCAGCTTAGAGGTCTGGGGGAGTAGCTACTACCAAGAGACCCAGTACTTC	TRBV11-2	TRBJ2-5	NA	few
CSVEPISTERYGYTF	TGCAGCGTTGAGCCCATTTCGACAGAGAGGTATGGCTACACCTTC	TRBV29-1	TRBJ1-2	NA	NA
CASSSGWGEAFF	TGTGCCAGCAGCTCCGGGTGGGGTGAAGCTTTCTTT	TRBV11-2	TRBJ1-1	NA	once
CSVVETGNEAFF	TGCAGCGTTGTTGAAACAGGGAATGAAGCTTTCTTT	TRBV29-1	TRBJ1-1	NA	NA
CAWIEGGTQYF	TGTGCCTGGATTGAGGGGGGGACCCAGTACTTC	TRBV30	TRBJ2-5	NA	NA
CASRSGSLETQYF	TGTGCCAGCAGATCGGGCTCATTAGAGACCCAGTACTTC	TRBV5-6	TRBJ2-5	NA	NA
CSVVPLRLAGGHNEQFF	TGCAGCGTGGTGCCCCTCCGACTAGCGGGGGGGCACAATGAGCAGTTCTTC	TRBV29-1	TRBJ2-1	TRBD2	few
CASSPRGGHYEQYF	TGTGCCAGCAGCCCGCGGGGGGGCCATTACGAGCAGTACTTC	TRBV9	TRBJ2-7	TRBD2	few
CASITGDSLGGYTF	TGTGCCAGCATCACAGGGGATAGCCTGGGCGGCTACACCTTC	TRBV7-9	TRBJ1-2	TRBD1	NA
CASSFGATEAFF	TGTGCCAGCAGCTTCGGCGCCACTGAAGCTTTCTTT	TRBV7-2	TRBJ1-1	NA	NA
CASSLGRGTEAFF	TGTGCCAGCAGTTTAGGGCGGGGGACTGAAGCTTTCTTT	TRBV27	TRBJ1-1	NA	NA
CASSYEGIKSDTQYF	TGTGCCAGCAGTTACGAGGGAATTAAGTCAGATACGCAGTATTTT	TRBV6-5	TRBJ2-3	NA	NA
CASSEYSGANVLTF	TGTGCCAGCAGTGAGTACTCTGGGGCCAACGTCCTGACTTTC	TRBV25-1	TRBJ2-6	NA	NA
CASSDRGGLYEQYF	TGTGCCAGCAGTGATAGAGGAGGACTCTACGAGCAGTACTTC	TRBV6-1	TRBJ2-7	NA	NA
CASSQASGGSEQYF	TGCGCCAGCAGCCAAGCATCGGGGGGGAGCGAGCAGTACTTC	TRBV4-1	TRBJ2-7	TRBD2	NA
CSVQTGEGLDEQFF	TGCAGCGTTCAGACAGGGGAAGGTCTGGATGAGCAGTTCTTC	TRBV29-1	TRBJ2-1	TRBD1	NA
CASSHYRGAHTQYF	TGTGCCAGCAGCCATTACCGAGGGGCACATACGCAGTATTTT	TRBV7-8	TRBJ2-3	NA	NA
CASSRGQGVYNEQFF	TGTGCCAGCAGCCGAGGACAGGGTGTCTACAATGAGCAGTTCTTC	TRBV7-9	TRBJ2-1	TRBD1	many
CASSGGTGLYNEQFF	TGTGCCAGCAGCGGTGGGACAGGACTCTACAATGAGCAGTTCTTC	TRBV9	TRBJ2-1	TRBD1	NA
CASTDLSLTGELFF	TGTGCCAGCACGGACCTCTCCCTGACCGGGGAGCTGTTTTTT	TRBV11-2	TRBJ2-2	NA	NA
CASSWKGQGGSGANVLTF	TGTGCCAGCAGCTGGAAGGGACAGGGAGGCTCTGGGGCCAACGTCCTGACTTTC	TRBV13	TRBJ2-6	TRBD1	few
CASSEVLAGVDF	TGTGCCAGCAGTGAAGTTCTAGCGGGGGTGGACTTC	TRBV2	TRBJ2-5	TRBD2	NA